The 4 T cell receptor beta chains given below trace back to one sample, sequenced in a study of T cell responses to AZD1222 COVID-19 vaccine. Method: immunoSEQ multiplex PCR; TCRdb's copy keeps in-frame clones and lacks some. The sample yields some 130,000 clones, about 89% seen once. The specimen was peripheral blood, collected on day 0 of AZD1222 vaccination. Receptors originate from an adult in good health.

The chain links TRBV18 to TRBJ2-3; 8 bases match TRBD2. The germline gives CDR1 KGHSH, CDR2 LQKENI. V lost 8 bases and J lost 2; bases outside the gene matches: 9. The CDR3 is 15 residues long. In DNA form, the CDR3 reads TGTGCCAGCCGAGTCAGCGGGGGAGCCACAGATACGCAGTATTTT. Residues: CASRVSGGATDTQYF.

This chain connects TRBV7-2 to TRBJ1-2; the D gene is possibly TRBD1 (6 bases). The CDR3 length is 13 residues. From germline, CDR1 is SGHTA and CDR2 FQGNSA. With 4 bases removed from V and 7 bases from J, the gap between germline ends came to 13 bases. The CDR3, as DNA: TGTGCCAGCAGCTCCCCCCTACAGGGTGGCTACACCTTC. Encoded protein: CASSSPLQGGYTF.

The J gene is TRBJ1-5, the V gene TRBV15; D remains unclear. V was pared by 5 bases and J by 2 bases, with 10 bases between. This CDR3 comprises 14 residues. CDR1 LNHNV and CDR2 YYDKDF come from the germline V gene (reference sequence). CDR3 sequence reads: CATSEGRGNQPQHF. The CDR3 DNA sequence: TGTGCCACCAGCGAAGGGAGGGGCAATCAGCCCCAGCATTTT.

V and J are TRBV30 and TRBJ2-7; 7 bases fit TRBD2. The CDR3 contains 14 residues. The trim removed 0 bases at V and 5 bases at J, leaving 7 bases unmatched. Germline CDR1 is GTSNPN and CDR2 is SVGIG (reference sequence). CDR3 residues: CAWSVGGGEDEQYF. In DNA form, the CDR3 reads TGTGCCTGGAGTGTCGGCGGGGGTGAAGACGAGCAGTACTTC.